A single sample is the source of the 13 T cell receptor beta chains below, sequenced in a study of T-cell reconstitution after alpha-beta-depleted transplantation in children. Preparing the TCRbeta library involved the use of unique molecular identifiers. TCRdb re-analysed the PCR reads in MiXCR, keeping a single row per CDR3 protein. The sample consists of 450,000 to 550,000 distinct CDR3 sequences, about an eighth of them appearing once. The sample in question was PBMCs, mostly from graft donor cells, obtained 180 days after TCRalphabeta/CD19-depleted stem cell transplant. The receptors originated from a female patient aged 2 to 10 who had a stem cell transplant for aplastic anemia, so the T cells may come from the graft donor.

The chain has TRBV20-1 and TRBJ1-2; no clear D gene. V was trimmed by 5 bases and J by 7 bases, leaving 11 bases between them. Germline V gene data show CDR1 as DFQATT and CDR2 as SNEGSKA (reference sequence). The CDR3 is 11 residues long. CDR3 DNA: TGCAGTGCTCACCCCAAGCGTGGCTACACCTTC. This gives the protein CSAHPKRGYTF.

This clonotype was picked up a small number of times. V is TRBV4-2 and J is TRBJ2-1; D unresolved. Germline loops: CDR1 LGHNA, CDR2 YNFKEQ. V gave up 0 bases and J gave up 3 bases, with 15 bases separating them. The CDR3 contains 17 residues. The CDR3 sequence: CASSQEGSRLFYNEQFF. The CDR3 DNA is TGTGCCAGCAGCCAAGAAGGCTCGAGACTTTTCTACAATGAGCAGTTCTTC.

This clonotype has at least ten counts. This sequence joins TRBV7-9 and TRBJ2-2; TRBD1 is a possible D gene (5 bases). The ends were cut back, 6 bases at V and 1 base at J, with 9 bases in the middle. The CDR3 extends over 14 amino acids. Germline V gene lookup returns CDR1 SEHNR and CDR2 FQNEAQ (reference sequence). Here the CDR3 DNA reads TGTGCCAGCAGGCCTACAGGGAACACCGGGGAGCTGTTTTTT. It encodes CASRPTGNTGELFF.

The chain couples TRBV14 to TRBJ2-3; no clear D gene. Per germline, CDR1 SGHDN and CDR2 FVKESK. The CDR3 sequence is 15 residues long. Trimming shortened V by 1 base and J by 3 bases, and 11 bases separated the two germline ends. The CDR3 spells CASSQAFAGTDTQYF. The DNA of the CDR3 is TGTGCCAGCAGCCAAGCCTTCGCTGGGACAGATACGCAGTATTTT. Full variable domain (missing parts from reference TRBV14 and TRBJ2-3): EAGVTQFPSHSVIEKGQTVTLRCDPISGHDNLYWYRRVMGKEIKFLLHFVKESKQDESGMPNNRFLAERTGGTYSTLKVQPAELEDSGVYFCASSQAFAGTDTQYFGPGTRLTVL.

This clonotype was counted a few times. The CDR3 loop is CASSLEAGQLPTDTQYF. The CDR3 bases are TGTGCCAGCAGCTTAGAGGCCGGACAGTTACCCACAGATACGCAGTATTTT. The rearrangement uses TRBV11-3 and TRBJ2-3; possible D gene TRBD1, 6 bases. Per germline, CDR1 SGHNT and CDR2 YENEEA. The CDR3 has 17 residues. Between the trimmed V and J ends, which lost 0 bases and 2 bases, there was a span of 15 bases. The variable domain in full, with the rest retrieved from reference TRBV11-3 and TRBJ2-3, is EAGVVQSPRYKIIEKKQPVAFWCNPISGHNTLYWYLQNLGQGPELLIRYENEEAVDDSQLPKDRFSAERLKGVDSTLKIQPAELGDSAVYLCASSLEAGQLPTDTQYFGPGTRLTVL.

The chain links TRBV2 to TRBJ2-1; tentative D call: TRBD2 (6 bases). Trimming pared 9 bases from V and 2 bases from J, leaving 17 bases between. The CDR3 contains 15 residues. Germline V lookup: CDR1 SNHLY, CDR2 FYNNEI. The CDR3 DNA reads TGTGCCAGGGGTACAATACGGGGGACCTACAATGAGCAGTTCTTC. As protein: CARGTIRGTYNEQFF.

There are a few counts of this clonotype. The rearrangement uses TRBV12-3 or TRBV12-4 and TRBJ1-5; D is perhaps TRBD1 (5 bases). The V end was cut by 4 bases, the J end by 9 bases, with 19 bases between. This CDR3 is 15 amino acids long. CDR3 DNA sequence: TGTGCCAGCAGTTCTTACCTCAGGGAGGGAACGCCCCAGCATTTT. Translating it yields CASSSYLREGTPQHF.

The chain carries TRBV12-3 or TRBV12-4 and TRBJ2-7, with TRBD2 as a possible D gene (5 bases). Between the trimmed V and J ends, which lost 1 base and 4 bases, there was a span of 20 bases. The CDR3 spans 17 residues. DNA for the CDR3: TGTGCCAGCAGTTTAGAAGTCCTGGACCCGGGGAAATACGAGCAGTACTTC. Translating gives CASSLEVLDPGKYEQYF.

J is TRBJ2-7 and V is TRBV7-2; 14 bases align to TRBD2. The CDR3 loop spans 15 amino acids. J was trimmed by 7 bases and V by 6 bases; bases with no gene match: 8. Germline CDR1 is SGHTA and CDR2 is FQGNSA. The CDR3 sequence: CASRRTSGGTGEQYF. The CDR3 DNA is TGTGCCAGCAGACGGACTAGCGGGGGGACGGGAGAGCAGTACTTC.

The V and J genes are TRBV19 and TRBJ2-3; D is perhaps TRBD1 (5 bases). The CDR3 is made up of 17 amino acids. The germline V gene has CDR1 LNHDA and CDR2 SQIVND (reference sequence). Trimming cost V 1 base and J 2 bases, with 16 bases left between them. The CDR3 is CASSIALAGLNTDTQYF. CDR3 coding DNA: TGTGCCAGTAGTATAGCCCTGGCAGGGCTGAACACAGATACGCAGTATTTT.

J is TRBJ1-5 and V is TRBV7-9; D gene ambiguous. This CDR3 spans 14 amino acids. V was shortened by 2 bases and J by 2 bases, with 7 bases between the two germline ends. Germline CDR1 is SEHNR and CDR2 is FQNEAQ (reference sequence). CDR3 DNA: TGTGCCAGCAGCTTAACTTCCGGCAATCAGCCCCAGCATTTT. This translates into CASSLTSGNQPQHF.

This clonotype was observed a handful of times. The rearrangement uses TRBV29-1 and TRBJ2-2; possible D gene TRBD1, 6 bases. Between the trimmed V and J ends, which lost 4 bases and 5 bases, there was a span of 14 bases. Germline assignment: CDR1 SQVTM and CDR2 ANQGSEA. This CDR3 is 14 amino acids long. The CDR3 coding sequence is TGCAGCGTTGCGCTCGGACAGTATACCGGGGAGCTGTTTTTT. Encoded protein: CSVALGQYTGELFF.

The chain employs TRBV5-1 and TRBJ2-1; unclear D gene. Germline loops: CDR1 SGHRS, CDR2 YFSETQ. CDR3 length: 16 amino acids. The germline V and J ends were trimmed by 0 bases and 0 bases, with 10 bases remaining between them. This CDR3 is CASSLEAASSYNEQFF. In DNA form, the CDR3 reads TGCGCCAGCAGCTTGGAGGCGGCGAGCTCCTACAATGAGCAGTTCTTC.